This TCR beta chain was identified in a study of cytomegalovirus exposure and HLA in healthy donors. Broader study findings: Most TCR beta V segments were productive about 90% or about 30% of the time in an earlier analysis. In a later analysis, HLA-C alleles had the fewest associated TCRs, DRB1 alleles the most. Looking again later, the authors saw that most CMV-associated TCR beta chains seemed HLA-restricted.

The PCR ran on 60 Vbeta and 13 Jbeta primers. Measured with immunoSEQ multiplex PCR; TCRdb has only the in-frame clones, and not every one. The profile shows some 130,000 clones, just under 90% of them singletons. This CDR3 contains 16 residues. Germline V gives CDR1 SGHTA, CDR2 FQGTGA. V lost 3 bases to trimming and J lost 0 bases; unmatched junction nucleotides: 4. This clone was found a few times. Antigen specificity is unknown. This receptor was obtained from a woman between 25 and 40 years old in good health and CMV-seronegative. The chain employs TRBV7-3 and TRBJ1-4, with 7 nucleotides matching TRBD1. The material sequenced was PBMCs. The CDR3 here is CASSFGQVTTNEKLFF. Here the CDR3 DNA reads TGTGCCAGCAGCTTCGGACAGGTCACAACTAATGAAAAACTGTTTTTT.